The 30 T cell receptor beta chains given below trace back to one sample, sequenced in a study of breast tumors, draining lymph nodes, adjacent tissues (TCRdb year 2016). Library creation used multiplex PCR. Sequencing was carried out with an Illumina HiSeq 2000. In TCRdb, the public reads were trimmed at Q25 with fastp and aligned with MiXCR, with productive beta chains retained. Every distinct CDR3 protein forms one entry, paired with its most common genes and DNA. This sample lists 20,000 or so distinct CDR3 sequences; around two fifths were detected once. The top ten hold 15% to 25% of the sample. The source material was breast tumor tissue. The receptors originated from a female donor with breast cancer. Some clones in this sample may be carry-over from other donors' samples.

This clonotype was seen many times. The rearrangement links TRBV11-2 to TRBJ1-1; TRBD1 agrees at 11 bases. The V segment lost 1 base and the J segment 4 bases; nucleotides outside the gene matches: 8. The germline V gene encodes CDR1 SGHAT and CDR2 FQNNGV. The CDR3 runs to 17 residues. CDR3 coding DNA: TGTGCCAGCAGCTTAGGGACAGGGGGCTGGAGGGGCACTGAAGCTTTCTTT. It specifies CASSLGTGGWRGTEAFF.

The sample holds many counts of this clonotype. This chain uses TRBV20-1 with TRBJ2-2; D unresolved. CDR3 size: 14 residues. Germline lookup yields CDR1 DFQATT and CDR2 SNEGSKA (reference sequence). Trimming shortened V by 1 base and J by 0 bases, and 6 bases separated the two germline ends. The DNA for the CDR3 is TGCAGTGCTAGAGGACAAGCGAACACCGGGGAGCTGTTTTTT. It codes for CSARGQANTGELFF.

The gene calls are TRBV15 and TRBJ2-1, with D perhaps matching TRBD1 (6 bases). Germline V lookup: CDR1 LNHNV, CDR2 YYDKDF (reference sequence). Trimming left V 4 bases short and J 5 bases short, with 15 bases between. The CDR3 has 15 amino acids. The CDR3 here is CATSTRQDANNEQFF. CDR3 coding DNA: TGTGCCACCAGCACAAGACAGGACGCGAACAATGAGCAGTTCTTC.

This clonotype was found many times. A much larger clone differs by one base, so this may be a read error. This chain connects TRBV11-2 to TRBJ2-7; D uncertain. CDR1 is SGHAT and CDR2 is FQNNGV in the germline V gene. The CDR3 is 12 residues long. The CDR3 region is CASSHLNYGQYF. CDR3 coding DNA: TGTGCCAGCAGCCACTTGAACTACGGGCAGTACTTC.

This clonotype came up many times. This chain joins TRBV29-1 and TRBJ2-1; a possible D gene is TRBD2 (7 bases). Trimming cost V 3 bases and J 8 bases, with 14 bases left between them. Germline assignment: CDR1 SQVTM and CDR2 ANQGSEA. CDR3 length equals 13 residues. The CDR3, as DNA: TGCAGCGTTGATAAGGCGGGGGCCCATGAGCAGTTCTTC. This encodes CSVDKAGAHEQFF.

This clonotype was picked up many times. V is TRBV28 and J is TRBJ1-3, with D unresolved. Germline V gene data show CDR1 as MDHEN and CDR2 as SYDVKM. V lost 2 bases and J lost 2, with 16 bases in between. The CDR3 totals 17 residues. The CDR3 loop is CASSLMSIPTPGNTIYF. The CDR3 DNA reads as TGTGCCAGCAGTTTAATGTCAATCCCCACCCCTGGAAACACCATATATTTT.

The gene calls are TRBV2 and TRBJ2-6, with 7 bases that match TRBD2. Germline V CDR1 and CDR2: SNHLY, FYNNEI. This CDR3 has 15 amino acids. With V trimmed by 2 bases and J by 11 bases, 9 bases remained unmatched. The CDR3 DNA is TGTGCCAGCAGTGAATACCTAGCGGTTGCCTACGTCCTGACTTTC. It encodes CASSEYLAVAYVLTF.

This clonotype has at least ten counts. This may be a read error: a much more frequent sequence differs by one nucleotide. V usage is TRBV6-4 and J usage is TRBJ2-1; 7 bases fit TRBD1. V was pared by 5 bases and J by 4 bases, with 8 bases of the junction left unmatched. Per the germline V gene, CDR1 is MRHNA and CDR2 is SNTAGT. This CDR3 comprises 15 residues. CDR3 loop: CASSHVTGPYNEQFF. CDR3 DNA: TGTGCCAGCAGTCACGTGACAGGGCCTTACAATGAGCAGTTCTTC.

This clonotype was seen a few times. The chain joins TRBV19 to TRBJ1-5; no clear D gene. Germline CDR1 LNHDA, CDR2 SQIVND (reference sequence). Trimming took off 2 bases at V and 2 bases at J, with 4 bases between the two ends. The CDR3 totals 13 residues. CDR3 loop: CASSILRNQPQHF. As DNA, the CDR3 is TGTGCCAGTAGTATATTACGCAATCAGCCCCAGCATTTT.

This clonotype was detected many times. The chain employs TRBV5-1 and TRBJ2-5, with a weak D call TRBD1 (6 bases). Looked up from germline, CDR1 is SGHRS and CDR2 is YFSETQ. V was clipped by 5 bases and J by 5 bases, with 16 bases between them. This CDR3 is built from 14 residues. The CDR3 is CASSPTGSGETQYF. CDR3 sequence (DNA): TGCGCCAGCAGTCCCACAGGGTCTGGGGAGACCCAGTACTTC.

The J gene is TRBJ1-1, the V gene TRBV27, with D unclear. Per the germline V gene, CDR1 is MNHEY and CDR2 is SMNVEV (reference sequence). CDR3 length: 12 amino acids. The germline V and J ends were trimmed by 2 bases and 11 bases, with 12 bases remaining between them. As DNA, the CDR3 is TGTGCCAGCAGTTTACCCGGTGGGGTTGCTTTCTTT. Translation: CASSLPGGVAFF.

The rearrangement links TRBV5-1 to TRBJ2-5; D ambiguous. Germline V CDR1 and CDR2: SGHRS, YFSETQ. The CDR3 totals 14 residues. V lost 4 bases and J 5 bases, leaving 15 bases between the germline ends. The CDR3 nucleotides are TGCGCCAGCAGCCCCAAACAGAACGCGGAGACCCAGTACTTC. This sequence encodes CASSPKQNAETQYF. The whole variable domain, filled in from reference TRBV5-1 and TRBJ2-5, reads KAGVTQTPRYLIKTRGQQVTLSCSPISGHRSVSWYQQTPGQGLQFLFEYFSETQRNKGNFPGRFSGRQFSNSRSEMNVSTLELGDSALYLCASSPKQNAETQYFGPGTRLLVL.

This clonotype was picked up many times. This chain connects TRBV11-3 to TRBJ2-3, with 9 positions matching TRBD2. Germline-derived CDR1 and CDR2 are SGHNT and YENEEA. CDR3 size: 16 residues. After removal of 5 bases from V and 5 bases from J, the junction contained 11 bases not matched to a gene. This chain's CDR3 is CASSPGLAGLGDTQYF. In nucleotides, the CDR3 is TGTGCCAGCAGCCCTGGGCTAGCGGGATTAGGAGATACGCAGTATTTT.

This clonotype was counted ten times or more. This chain uses TRBV2 with TRBJ2-1, with 11 bases identical to TRBD2. CDR3 length: 16 residues. Unmatched junction bases numbered 4, after V lost 3 bases and J lost 3 bases. Germline assignment: CDR1 SNHLY and CDR2 FYNNEI. CDR3 region: CASSDLAGGLYNEQFF. The CDR3 DNA is TGTGCCAGCAGTGATTTAGCGGGAGGGCTCTACAATGAGCAGTTCTTC.

This clonotype was picked up many times. The chain links TRBV15 to TRBJ2-1; TRBD2 might be the D (5 bases). Trimming shortened V by 8 bases and J by 5 bases, and 10 bases separated the two germline ends. The germline V gene encodes CDR1 LNHNV and CDR2 YYDKDF (reference sequence). CDR3 length: 12 residues. The CDR3 protein is CATGGRDNEQFF. In DNA, the CDR3 is TGTGCCACCGGCGGGCGGGACAATGAGCAGTTCTTC.

This clonotype was seen only a few times. V and J are TRBV2 and TRBJ2-7; D tentatively fits TRBD1 or TRBD2 (5 bases each). The CDR3 spans 13 residues. CDR1 is SNHLY and CDR2 is FYNNEI in the germline V gene. Trimming stripped 7 bases from V and 2 bases from J, with 12 bases between. Here the CDR3 DNA reads TGTGCCAGCACAAGGCAGGGACCCTACGAGCAGTACTTC. Translated: CASTRQGPYEQYF.

This rearrangement joins TRBV5-5 to TRBJ2-5; D remains unclear. The ends were cut back, 1 base at V and 2 bases at J, with 9 bases in the middle. The CDR3 covers 14 residues. The germline V gene has CDR1 SGHKS and CDR2 YYEKEE (reference sequence). CDR3 nucleotide sequence: TGTGCCAGCAGCTTGTCCAGGACGCAAGAGACCCAGTACTTC. As protein: CASSLSRTQETQYF.

V gene TRBV6-2 or TRBV6-3 combines with J gene TRBJ2-7; 11 bases are a match to TRBD2. This CDR3 spans 16 amino acids. Germline CDR1 is MNHEY and CDR2 is SVGEGT. V shed 2 bases, J shed 1 base, and the junction held 4 bases outside the gene matches. The chain's CDR3 is CASSYGTSGSSYEQYV. Written as DNA, the CDR3 is TGTGCCAGCAGTTACGGGACTAGCGGTTCTTCCTACGAGCAGTACGTC.

There are many counts of this clonotype. The chain carries TRBV6-5 and TRBJ1-2; D not resolved. This CDR3 region has 14 residues. From germline, CDR1 is MNHEY and CDR2 SVGAGI. Trimming removed 4 bases at V and 8 bases at J, with 17 bases between. The CDR3 bases are TGTGCCAGCAGTTCAATTCGGACCTCCGGGGGCTACACCTTC. Translating it yields CASSSIRTSGGYTF.

This clonotype showed up many times. A much larger clone lies a single base off, so this may be a read error. This rearrangement joins TRBV4-1 to TRBJ2-3; 10 positions match TRBD2. The CDR3 runs 17 residues. The germline gives CDR1 MGHRA, CDR2 YSYEKL. The CDR3 bases are TGCGCCAGCAGCCAAGAGTCAGCGGGAGGGCTGACAGATGCGCAGTATTTT. It translates to CASSQESAGGLTDAQYF.

The table lists this clonotype with many counts. The chain is built from TRBV9 and TRBJ2-3; 7 bases align to TRBD2. This CDR3 has 17 residues. Losses at the gene ends were 7 bases for V and 1 base for J; bases not matched to a gene: 15. The germline V gene has CDR1 SGDLS and CDR2 YYNGEE. DNA of the CDR3: TGTGCCAGCGGAACTAACGTGGCTAGCGGCCGCACAGATACGCAGTATTTT. This gives the protein CASGTNVASGRTDTQYF.

This clonotype was seen once. The DNA is omitted, as the CDR3 cannot be located on it reliably, and the CDR3 follows TCRdb's listing. V gene TRBV2 combines with J gene TRBJ2-2; TRBD2 is the table's D call and was not checked against the DNA. CDR1 and CDR2 (germline): SNHLY, FYNNEI. The CDR3 is 16 amino acids long, termini counted. CDR3 protein: CASGRPYEQYFGELFF.

This clonotype was recorded at least ten times. The chain carries TRBV7-2 and TRBJ2-3; D is unresolved. This CDR3 has 15 residues. V dropped 1 base and J dropped 2 bases, with 10 bases sitting between them. CDR1 and CDR2 (germline): SGHTA, FQGNSA. The CDR3 is CASSLGLLITDTQYF. The CDR3 DNA sequence: TGTGCCAGCAGCTTAGGGTTGCTAATCACAGATACGCAGTATTTT. The full variable domain, its missing parts supplied by reference TRBV7-2 and TRBJ2-3, is GAGVSQSPSNKVTEKGKDVELRCDPISGHTALYWYRQSLGQGLEFLIYFQGNSAPDKSGLPSDRFSAERTGGSVSTLTIQRTQQEDSAVYLCASSLGLLITDTQYFGPGTRLTVL.

As for this clonotype: Germline and junction disagree at one end, which may indicate a read error. V and J are TRBV3-1 and TRBJ2-1; D uncertain. This CDR3 region has 16 residues. Germline V gene sequence: CDR1 LGHDT, CDR2 YNNKEL (reference sequence). The CDR3 loop is CASSQETHEVYNEQSF. The CDR3 region has the DNA TGCGCCAGCAGCCAAGAGACTCACGAGGTCTACAATGAGCAGTCCTTC.

The rearrangement joins TRBV4-3 to TRBJ1-2; TRBD1 is a possible D gene (6 bases). Between the trimmed V and J ends, which lost 3 bases and 1 base, there was a span of 12 bases. Germline V gene data show CDR1 as LGHNA and CDR2 as YSLEER. There are 15 residues in the CDR3. CDR3 DNA sequence: TGCGCCAGCAGCCAGGAGACAGGTTTTAACTATGGCTACACCTTC. Its protein product is CASSQETGFNYGYTF.

V is TRBV7-3 and J is TRBJ2-7; TRBD2 aligns across 8 bases. CDR1 and CDR2 from the germline V gene are SGHTA and FQGTGA. J was trimmed by 4 bases and V by 2 bases; bases with no gene match: 10. The CDR3 is made up of 16 amino acids. The CDR3 reads CASSLWVSGSWYEQYF. CDR3 nucleotides: TGTGCCAGCAGCTTATGGGTGAGCGGGAGTTGGTACGAGCAGTACTTC.

This clonotype is classed as medium-sized. V is TRBV11-2 and J is TRBJ2-5; 11 bases align to TRBD2. Germline loops: CDR1 SGHAT, CDR2 FQNNGV. The CDR3 consists of 14 residues. V shed 3 bases, J shed 4 bases, and the junction held 1 base outside the gene matches. CDR3 sequence reads: CASSFSGGAETQYF. CDR3 DNA: TGTGCCAGCAGCTTTAGCGGGGGGGCAGAGACCCAGTACTTC.

J is TRBJ2-7 and V is TRBV20-1; 10 bases map to TRBD2. Per the germline V gene, CDR1 is DFQATT and CDR2 is SNEGSKA (reference sequence). The trim removed 0 bases at V and 1 base at J, leaving 24 bases unmatched. This CDR3 has 22 amino acids. CDR3 loop: CSARDRFYPSGRAEVLSYEQYF. CDR3 DNA: TGCAGTGCTAGAGATCGATTTTACCCCAGCGGGAGGGCCGAAGTCCTTTCCTACGAGCAGTACTTC.

This clonotype has a handful of counts. The rearrangement uses TRBV29-1 and TRBJ2-1; D is possibly TRBD2 (5 bases). This CDR3 region has 11 residues. Trimming stripped 6 bases from V and 3 bases from J, with 6 bases between. Per the germline V gene, CDR1 is SQVTM and CDR2 is ANQGSEA. The CDR3, as DNA: TGCAGCGTGAGCGGCTACAATGAGCAGTTCTTC. It yields the protein CSVSGYNEQFF.

The rearrangement joins TRBV19 to TRBJ2-7, with a weak D call TRBD1 (6 bases). Germline CDR1 reads LNHDA; CDR2 reads SQIVND (reference sequence). The length of the CDR3 is 15 residues. With 4 bases removed from V and 3 bases from J, the gap between germline ends came to 16 bases. For the CDR3, the DNA is TGTGCCAGTAGTAAACAGGGAGCCAACCTCTACGAGCAGTACTTC. This translates into CASSKQGANLYEQYF.